The clone carrying this TCR beta chain showed up just once. This study enrolled people aged about 18 to 100 from around 25 US geographic areas. The authors' processing: Reference gene primer amplification gave estimated nucleated cell counts. TCRdb's table, derived via immunoSEQ multiplex PCR, lists solely in-frame clones and lacks some. V, J and clone size reflect that table, while D and trimming were determined from the DNA. The data show 200,000 to 250,000 clones, with about 90% seen just once and approximately 3.5% held by the top ten. The entry originates in a study of blood T cell repertoires in COVID-19. For the study at large: The United States, Italy and Spain were the sources of the acute and convalescent COVID-19 samples. T cells, B-cell-depleted T cells, or PBMCs supplied cDNA or gDNA.

The CDR3 runs to 18 residues. Looked up from germline, CDR1 is MNHNY and CDR2 is SVGAGI (reference sequence). Trimming took 5 bases from V and 2 from J; bases not matched to a gene: 16. The sample comprised PBMCs or T cells enriched from blood (not recorded which). The clonotype originates from a woman in her 30s who had been exposed to COVID-19. The chain uses TRBV6-6 and TRBJ2-7; 9 bases are a match to TRBD1. CDR3 in DNA: TGTGCCAGCAGTCGCGCCGACCCAGCCGGGACAGGGCCCTACGAGCAGTACTTC. It encodes CASSRADPAGTGPYEQYF.